This T cell receptor (beta chain) stems from a study of cytomegalovirus exposure and HLA in healthy donors. Regarding this clone: The antigen is not known.

The study ran its PCR with 60 Vbeta and 13 Jbeta primers. Using immunoSEQ multiplex PCR, the repertoire was profiled, and TCRdb retains in-frame clones only, with some absent. The sample table includes some 48,000 clones. Study results and limitations: In an earlier analysis, about 87% or about 30%: the productive usage of most TCR beta V segments. Information on immune exposure was restricted to one variable (CMV serostatus). In a later analysis, productive TCRs from donors in an Asian-associated ancestry cluster reportedly carried fewer N-insertions than the cohort mean. CMV antigen specificity was confirmed in vitro for a few CMV-associated chains.

The clonotype was recovered from a woman aged 40-49 years in good health and CMV-seronegative. The sample was PBMCs.

The CDR3 sequence: CASSPGDWGANVLTF. Here the CDR3 DNA reads TGTGCCAGCAGCCCGGGGGATTGGGGGGCCAACGTCCTGACTTTC. This sequence joins TRBV6-5 and TRBJ2-6; tentatively, D is TRBD2 (6 bases). The CDR3 runs 15 residues. The V gene lost 6 bases and the J gene lost 4 bases, with 13 bases spanning the gap. Per the germline V gene, CDR1 is MNHEY and CDR2 is SVGAGI.